These T cell receptor beta chains were read from a single sample in a study of blood T cell repertoires in COVID-19. Assay used: immunoSEQ multiplex PCR; TCRdb lists only in-frame clones, some missing. The sample records roughly 120,000 clones, roughly 84% being singletons. The source material was peripheral blood. The receptors stem from a woman in her sixties or seventies with acute or convalescent COVID-19. Each CDR3 is given with its conserved first and last residue. A D gene is named only where the DNA matches it firmly. Where a row states a size, it is once, few, many or the class of an expanded clone; other rows omit it.

size,V,length,D,J,DNA,CDR3
-,TRBV3-1/TRBV3-2,16,TRBD2,TRBJ2-4,TGTGCCAGCAGCCAACGGACTAGCGGGGGCATAGGCATTCAGTACTTC,CASSQRTSGGIGIQYF
-,TRBV11-1,14,TRBD2,TRBJ2-5,TGTGCCAGCAGCACCTATAGCGGGGTAGAGACCCAGTACTTC,CASSTYSGVETQYF
few,TRBV19,15,-,TRBJ1-2,TGTGCCAGTAGTATAGGGCAACAGGTGAACTATGGCTACACCTTC,CASSIGQQVNYGYTF
-,TRBV9,15,-,TRBJ1-1,TGTGCCAGCAGTTTTGGGGGGGACTCGAACACTGAAGCTTTCTTT,CASSFGGDSNTEAFF
once,TRBV27,15,TRBD2,TRBJ2-3,TGTGCCAGCAGTACCTTCGGGGGGGGCACAGATACGCAGTATTTT,CASSTFGGGTDTQYF
-,TRBV2,20,TRBD2,TRBJ2-1,TGTGCCAGCAGTGAATCAGAAGGACTAGCGGGAGGGCCCTCCTACAATGAGCAGTTCTTC,CASSESEGLAGGPSYNEQFF
-,TRBV28,13,TRBD2,TRBJ2-7,TGTGCCAGCAGTCCCGGGGGGGTTGGCGAGCAGTACTTC,CASSPGGVGEQYF
-,TRBV6-5,15,-,TRBJ2-3,TGTGCCAGCAGTTACTCACTAGTGAAATTAGATACGCAGTATTTT,CASSYSLVKLDTQYF
-,TRBV28,14,TRBD1,TRBJ1-2,TGTGCCAGCAGTTTATCAGACAGGGCAAGAGGGTGCACCTTC,CASSLSDRARGCTF
-,TRBV19,13,-,TRBJ1-2,TGTGCCAGTAGTATTGGCAGGGAAGGAGGCTACACCTTC,CASSIGREGGYTF
-,TRBV6-2/TRBV6-3,12,-,TRBJ1-2,TGTGCCAGCAGTTACCCTAGAGGGGGCTACACCTTC,CASSYPRGGYTF
-,TRBV3-1/TRBV3-2,16,TRBD1,TRBJ1-2,TGTGCCAGCAGCCAAGGTTGGACAGGGGGCGCCCATGGCTACACCTTC,CASSQGWTGGAHGYTF
-,TRBV3-1/TRBV3-2,14,-,TRBJ1-1,TGTGCCAGCAGCCTACAACAAGTGAACACTGAAGCTTTCTTT,CASSLQQVNTEAFF
-,TRBV19,14,-,TRBJ2-1,TGTGCCAGTAGTATAGGAGCAGGCTACAATGAGCAGTTCTTC,CASSIGAGYNEQFF
-,TRBV7-3,14,-,TRBJ2-2,TGTGCCAGCAGCCCCGCGGTGGTCACCGGGGAGCTGTTTTTT,CASSPAVVTGELFF
-,TRBV11-2,17,-,TRBJ1-4,TGTGCCAGCAGCTCAGGGTTCCGGGAGACCTCTAATGAAAAACTGTTTTTT,CASSSGFRETSNEKLFF
-,TRBV9,15,TRBD2,TRBJ2-1,TGTGCCAGCAGCGTATACGGGAGGGCGAGCAATGAGCAGTTCTTC,CASSVYGRASNEQFF
-,TRBV29-1,13,-,TRBJ2-1,TGCAGCGTTGAAGATCCCCGTTACAATGAGCAGTTCTTC,CSVEDPRYNEQFF
-,TRBV10-2,15,TRBD1,TRBJ2-2,TGCGCCAGCAGTGAGAGACAGGGATACACCGGGGAGCTGTTTTTT,CASSERQGYTGELFF
-,TRBV6-5,14,TRBD2,TRBJ2-5,TGTGCCAGCATCCGGGGGGGGAAGGCAGAGACCCAGTACTTC,CASIRGGKAETQYF
-,TRBV14,15,TRBD1,TRBJ1-2,TGTGCCAGCAGCCGGGACAGTACATCTAACTATGGCTACACCTTC,CASSRDSTSNYGYTF
-,TRBV12-3/TRBV12-4,12,-,TRBJ1-1,TGTGCCAGCAGTCTTACAGGGACTGAAGCTTTCTTT,CASSLTGTEAFF
-,TRBV11-1,15,-,TRBJ1-5,TGTGCCAGCAGCCCCGGGACACTTAGCAATCAGCCCCAGCATTTT,CASSPGTLSNQPQHF
-,TRBV3-1/TRBV3-2,14,-,TRBJ1-1,TGTGCCAGCAGCCGGACAGCGACAAACACTGAAGCTTTCTTT,CASSRTATNTEAFF
-,TRBV30,11,-,TRBJ2-7,TGTGCCTGGAGTGTTGGCGGGGAGCAGTACTTC,CAWSVGGEQYF
-,TRBV14,17,TRBD1,TRBJ1-1,TGTGCCAGCAGCCCCCTCCCAGGGGGGACAGTGAACACTGAAGCTTTCTTT,CASSPLPGGTVNTEAFF
-,TRBV5-1,14,TRBD2,TRBJ2-1,TGCGCCAGCAGCCCCGGGACTAGCAGGAATGAGCAGTTCTTC,CASSPGTSRNEQFF
-,TRBV5-5,14,-,TRBJ2-2,TGTGCCAGCAGCTTCAGCGGGCACACCGGGGAGCTGTTTTTT,CASSFSGHTGELFF
few,TRBV3-1/TRBV3-2,14,-,TRBJ1-1,TGTGCCAGCAGCCCCCAGGGGTTGGTCACTGAAGCTTTCTTT,CASSPQGLVTEAFF
-,TRBV4-2,14,-,TRBJ2-2,TGTGCCAGCAGCCAGATAGGGGACACCGGGGAGCTGTTTTTT,CASSQIGDTGELFF
-,TRBV5-1,13,-,TRBJ1-2,TGCGCCAGCAGCTTGGCCACGGGCTATGGCTACACCTTC,CASSLATGYGYTF
once,TRBV28,11,-,TRBJ2-7,TGTGCCAGCAGTGAGAGCTACGAGCAGTACTTC,CASSESYEQYF
few,TRBV27,11,-,TRBJ1-5,TGTGCCAGCAGACAGGATGGGCCCCAGCATTTT,CASRQDGPQHF
-,TRBV7-8,15,-,TRBJ1-1,TGTGCCAGCAGCTCCCGGTGGAGGGAAGGCACTGAAGCTTTCTTT,CASSSRWREGTEAFF
once,TRBV28,14,TRBD1,TRBJ2-5,TGTGCCAGCAGTTCCAGGGACAGGGTTGAGACCCAGTACTTC,CASSSRDRVETQYF
-,TRBV4-1,15,-,TRBJ1-1,TGCGCCAGCAGCCAAGTTAGTATCCCGAGCACTGAAGCTTTCTTT,CASSQVSIPSTEAFF
-,TRBV18,13,-,TRBJ2-7,TGTGCCAGCTCACCAACTGGGCAGAACGAGCAGTACTTC,CASSPTGQNEQYF
-,TRBV9,14,TRBD1,TRBJ1-5,TGTGCCAGCAGCCCGGGGACAGCTGGCCAGCCCCAGCATTTT,CASSPGTAGQPQHF
-,TRBV19,14,TRBD1,TRBJ1-3,TGTGCCAGCACCACCGGACAGGATGGAAACACCATATATTTT,CASTTGQDGNTIYF
-,TRBV12-3/TRBV12-4,13,-,TRBJ2-7,TGTGCCAGCAGGGGGGGTGGGTTGAGCGAGCAGTACTTC,CASRGGGLSEQYF